The 31 T cell receptor beta chains below were found in one sample sequenced in a study of Graves' ophthalmopathy and Graves' hyperthyroidism. The TCR beta CDR3 regions underwent amplification from RNA transcripts. HTBI primers served in a first-round RT-PCR, which a second-round multiplex PCR followed. In TCRdb, the multiplex PCR reads were re-called with MiXCR into one record per CDR3 protein. The sample has a few hundred thousand distinct CDR3 sequences; roughly 40% are singletons. The specimen sequenced was peripheral blood or thyroid tissue (not recorded which). Receptors were obtained from an adult man with Graves' hyperthyroidism.

The chain carries TRBV5-1 and TRBJ2-3, with 8 bases identical to TRBD1. V gave up 2 bases and J gave up 2 bases; unmatched junction bases: 7. This CDR3 contains 16 residues. CDR1 is SGHRS and CDR2 is YFSETQ in the germline V gene. The CDR3 region has the DNA TGCGCCAGCAGCTTATATGGGACAGGTCTCACAGATACGCAGTATTTT. Protein sequence: CASSLYGTGLTDTQYF.

Here the CDR3 reads CASSSVTDTQYF. CDR3 nucleotides: TGTGCCAGTAGTTCCGTCACAGATACGCAGTATTTT. The chain combines TRBV19 with TRBJ2-3; no firm D call. The ends were cut back, 5 bases at V and 2 bases at J, with 5 bases in the middle. Per germline, CDR1 LNHDA and CDR2 SQIVND (reference sequence). CDR3 length: 12 amino acids.

Regarding this clonotype: The junction departs from the called germline gene at one end, perhaps through a read error. This chain uses TRBV29-1 with TRBJ2-5; no reliable D call. CDR3 length equals 12 residues. Germline V gives CDR1 SQVTM, CDR2 ANQGSEA. As DNA, the CDR3 is TGCAGCTTACATTCCGGCCAAGGGACCCAGTACTTC. Translated: CSLHSGQGTQYF.

There are many counts of this clonotype. The chain employs TRBV2 and TRBJ1-6, with a possible D match to TRBD1 (6 bases). Germline V gene data show CDR1 as SNHLY and CDR2 as FYNNEI. This CDR3 has 17 amino acids. V lost 5 bases and J lost 1, with 15 bases in between. CDR3 DNA sequence: TGTGCCAGCAGTCCCCAACAGGGTTTGTCCTATAATTCACCCCTCCACTTT. It yields the protein CASSPQQGLSYNSPLHF.

The CDR3 region has the DNA TGTGCCAGCAGCTTAGAAGCGGGGGGCGCCTACAATGAGCAGTTCTTC. Translated: CASSLEAGGAYNEQFF. V and J are TRBV7-9 and TRBJ2-1; 9 bases are shared with TRBD2. The V and J ends lost 1 base and 2 bases, in that order; junction bases with no gene match: 3. Germline CDR1 is SEHNR and CDR2 is FQNEAQ (reference sequence). This CDR3 has 16 amino acids.

This clonotype was observed at least ten times. The chain recombines TRBV20-1 with TRBJ1-1; a weak D match, TRBD1 (5 bases). Trimming took 0 bases from V and 1 from J, leaving 15 bases between them. CDR1 and CDR2 from the germline V gene are DFQATT and SNEGSKA (reference sequence). CDR3 length: 16 residues. This CDR3 is CSARDWGVVGNTEAFF. CDR3 DNA sequence: TGCAGTGCTAGAGATTGGGGGGTAGTAGGGAACACTGAAGCTTTCTTT.

There are a few counts of this clonotype. The J gene is TRBJ2-2, the V gene TRBV12-3 or TRBV12-4; D is uncertain. This CDR3 contains 13 residues. V lost 6 bases and J 7 bases, leaving 12 bases between the germline ends. The CDR3 loop reads CASSHGVIGELFF. For the CDR3, the DNA is TGTGCCAGCAGCCATGGAGTAATCGGGGAGCTGTTTTTT.

Regarding this clonotype: Germline and junction disagree at one end, which may indicate a read error. The V and J genes are TRBV2 and TRBJ1-4; D not resolved. The CDR3 has 10 residues. Germline values: CDR1 SNHLY, CDR2 FYNNEI. The CDR3 sequence: CASSEGAPGF. CDR3 in DNA: TGTGCCAGCAGTGAAGGAGCACCCGGGTTT.

Note on this clonotype: The germline gene is not matched at one end of the junction; a read error may be the cause. The chain has TRBV10-2 and TRBJ2-7; 7 nucleotides match TRBD2. The CDR3 is made up of 15 amino acids. Germline V gene sequence: CDR1 WSHSY, CDR2 SAAADI. The CDR3 spells CASSPSFERGYEQYF. CDR3 sequence (DNA): TGTGCCAGCTCACCAAGCTTCGAGCGGGGCTACGAGCAGTACTTC.

Comments on this clonotype: A much larger clonotype is one base distant, so this may be a read error. The chain has TRBV20-1 and TRBJ2-7, with TRBD1 as a possible D gene (6 bases). CDR1 and CDR2 from the germline V gene are DFQATT and SNEGSKA (reference sequence). The CDR3 length is 12 residues. CDR3 loop: CSARYREGEQCF. CDR3 coding DNA: TGCAGTGCTAGGTACAGGGAAGGCGAGCAGTGCTTC.

A word on this clonotype: A much larger clone differs by one base, so this may be a read error. The V and J genes are TRBV4-2 and TRBJ1-5; the D is unclear. The V end lost 4 bases, the J end lost 0 bases, and 13 bases lay between the germline ends. The CDR3 has 16 residues. The germline V gene encodes CDR1 LGHNA and CDR2 YNFKEQ. The CDR3 spells CASSPAGGDSNQPQHF. CDR3 nucleotide sequence: TGTGCCAGCAGCCCAGCCGGAGGTGATAGCAATCAGCCCCAGCATTTT.

Concerning this clonotype: It may be a read error: a sequence one base away is much more abundant. The chain has TRBV5-1 and TRBJ1-2, with D maybe TRBD1 (5 bases). V was shortened by 1 base and J by 5 bases, with 15 bases between the two germline ends. Germline V lookup: CDR1 SGHRS, CDR2 YFSETQ. CDR3 length equals 15 residues. In DNA form, the CDR3 reads TGCGCCAGCAGCTTGATAAGGGCAGGGACTTATGGCTACACCTTC. Translating gives CASSLIRAGTYGYTF.

The chain couples TRBV7-9 to TRBJ2-7; D gene unclear. CDR1 SEHNR and CDR2 FQNEAQ come from the germline V gene (reference sequence). Trimming left V 1 base short and J 7 bases short, with 11 bases between. The CDR3 loop spans 13 amino acids. The CDR3 DNA reads TGTGCCAGCAGCTTAGACAGTCATGGGGAGCAGTACTTC. This translates into CASSLDSHGEQYF.

This clonotype was observed at least ten times. The chain uses TRBV5-1 and TRBJ1-4; D gene ambiguous. Germline-derived CDR1 and CDR2 are SGHRS and YFSETQ. This CDR3 has 13 amino acids. The V gene lost 4 bases and the J gene lost 0 bases, with 4 bases spanning the gap. CDR3 protein: CASSGATNEKLFF. As DNA, the CDR3 is TGCGCCAGCAGCGGGGCAACTAATGAAAAACTGTTTTTT. Full variable domain (outside the CDR3, taken from reference TRBV5-1 and TRBJ1-4): KAGVTQTPRYLIKTRGQQVTLSCSPISGHRSVSWYQQTPGQGLQFLFEYFSETQRNKGNFPGRFSGRQFSNSRSEMNVSTLELGDSALYLCASSGATNEKLFFGSGTQLSVL.

The chain is built from TRBV7-2 and TRBJ2-2; 13 nucleotides align to TRBD2. Germline assignment: CDR1 SGHTA and CDR2 FQGNSA. This CDR3 is built from 16 residues. V lost 3 bases and J lost 7; bases outside the gene matches: 5. The CDR3 protein is CASSFTSGGAGGELFF. CDR3 bases: TGTGCCAGCAGCTTCACTAGCGGGGGGGCCGGCGGGGAGCTGTTTTTT. The full variable domain, completed using reference TRBV7-2 and TRBJ2-2, is GAGVSQSPSNKVTEKGKDVELRCDPISGHTALYWYRQSLGQGLEFLIYFQGNSAPDKSGLPSDRFSAERTGGSVSTLTIQRTQQEDSAVYLCASSFTSGGAGGELFFGEGSRLTVL.

The J gene is TRBJ1-2, the V gene TRBV9; D may be TRBD1 (6 bases). Trimming shortened V by 0 bases and J by 2 bases, and 8 bases separated the two germline ends. Germline V gives CDR1 SGDLS, CDR2 YYNGEE. The CDR3 covers 14 residues. CDR3 amino acids: CASSVDQGNYGYTF. CDR3 sequence (DNA): TGTGCCAGCAGCGTAGATCAGGGGAACTATGGCTACACCTTC.

This clonotype was detected only once. Because it lacks the conserved phenylalanine or tryptophan at the end, this CDR3 is likely a read error. The DNA is omitted, as the CDR3 cannot be located on it reliably, and the CDR3 follows TCRdb's listing. CDR3 loop: CASSYVQGR. This chain joins TRBV12-3 or TRBV12-4 and TRBJ1-6; the table calls TRBD1, which could not be checked here. The CDR3 adds up to 9 amino acids, both ends counted.

This clonotype appeared a few times. The rearrangement joins TRBV7-3 to TRBJ2-5, with a tentative D call TRBD2 (6 bases). CDR1 SGHTA and CDR2 FQGTGA come from the germline V gene. Trimming removed 3 bases from V and 7 bases from J, with 12 bases in between. The CDR3 runs to 13 residues. CDR3 DNA: TGTGCCAGCAGCTTGACGCCCGGGGGGACCCAGTACTTC. Protein sequence: CASSLTPGGTQYF.

The chain combines TRBV7-2 with TRBJ1-1, with D hard to call. The CDR3 sequence is 16 residues long. V lost 1 base and J 7 bases, leaving 19 bases between the germline ends. The V gene's germline CDR1 is SGHTA and CDR2 FQGNSA. CDR3 loop: CASSLDRRRSTNEAFF. The CDR3 DNA sequence: TGTGCCAGCAGCTTAGATAGACGACGGTCAACTAATGAAGCTTTCTTT. The entire variable domain, with the rest obtained from reference TRBV7-2 and TRBJ1-1, is as follows: GAGVSQSPSNKVTEKGKDVELRCDPISGHTALYWYRQSLGQGLEFLIYFQGNSAPDKSGLPSDRFSAERTGGSVSTLTIQRTQQEDSAVYLCASSLDRRRSTNEAFFGQGTRLTVV.

This clonotype was detected only once. This rearrangement joins TRBV27 to TRBJ2-2; D is ambiguous. This CDR3 is 13 amino acids long. Looked up from germline, CDR1 is MNHEY and CDR2 is SMNVEV (reference sequence). Trimming removed 3 bases from V and 4 bases from J, with 6 bases in between. In DNA, the CDR3 is TGTGCCAGCAGTTTGTGGAGCACCGGGGAGCTGTTTTTT. Translating gives CASSLWSTGELFF.

The V gene is TRBV5-1, the J gene TRBJ2-5, with D perhaps matching TRBD2 (6 bases). Germline loops: CDR1 SGHRS, CDR2 YFSETQ. Trimming left V 4 bases short and J 5 bases short, with 15 bases between. The CDR3 runs to 14 residues. CDR3 sequence: CASSRRLGAETQYF. Here the CDR3 DNA reads TGCGCCAGCAGCCGGAGACTAGGGGCGGAGACCCAGTACTTC. Looking up the rest from reference TRBV5-1 and TRBJ2-5 gives the full variable domain: KAGVTQTPRYLIKTRGQQVTLSCSPISGHRSVSWYQQTPGQGLQFLFEYFSETQRNKGNFPGRFSGRQFSNSRSEMNVSTLELGDSALYLCASSRRLGAETQYFGPGTRLLVL.

This clonotype was recorded at least ten times. The chain combines TRBV5-8 with TRBJ2-6; the D is unclear. The germline CDR1 and CDR2 sequences are SGHTS and YDEGEE. With 1 base removed from V and 0 bases from J, the gap between germline ends came to 8 bases. The CDR3 length is 16 residues. The CDR3 DNA is TGTGCCAGCAGCTTGTACGCCTTCTCTGGGGCCAACGTCCTGACTTTC. Translation gives CASSLYAFSGANVLTF.

This clonotype was counted at least ten times. The chain carries TRBV3-1 and TRBJ1-6; the D gene is possibly TRBD1 (6 bases). The CDR3 extends over 14 amino acids. Germline V gene lookup returns CDR1 LGHDT and CDR2 YNNKEL (reference sequence). Trimming pared 1 base from V and 7 bases from J, leaving 8 bases between. The CDR3 region has the DNA TGTGCCAGCAGCCAAGGGACAGCAAATTCACCCCTCCACTTT. Translating gives CASSQGTANSPLHF. The whole variable domain, filled in from reference TRBV3-1 and TRBJ1-6, reads DTAVSQTPKYLVTQMGNDKSIKCEQNLGHDTMYWYKQDSKKFLKIMFSYNNKELIINETVPNRFSPKSPDKAHLNLHINSLELGDSAVYFCASSQGTANSPLHFGNGTRLTVT.

The genes are TRBV29-1 and TRBJ2-7, with 14 bases identical to TRBD2. Germline V gene lookup returns CDR1 SQVTM and CDR2 ANQGSEA. This CDR3 has 15 residues. V dropped 6 bases and J dropped 4; count of bases not matched to a gene: 8. The CDR3 bases are TGCAGCGTCGGAGCCGGGACTAGCGGGAGTTACGAGCAGTACTTC. The encoded protein is CSVGAGTSGSYEQYF.

This clonotype showed up just once. The junction differs from germline at one of its ends, possibly a read error. V usage is TRBV7-4 and J usage is TRBJ1-6, with D possibly being TRBD1 (6 bases). Germline V CDR1 and CDR2: SGHVT, SQSDAQ. The CDR3 spans 15 residues. The CDR3 nucleotides read TGTGCCAGCAGCCAACGCGCAGGGGCTGGGTCACTCCTCCACTTT. It codes for CASSQRAGAGSLLHF.

The V gene is TRBV15, the J gene TRBJ2-7, with 9 bases aligning to TRBD1. CDR3 length: 16 residues. V lost 0 bases, J lost 3 bases, and 6 bases stayed unmatched. Germline-derived CDR1 and CDR2 are LNHNV and YYDKDF (reference sequence). The DNA of the CDR3 is TGTGCCACCAGCAGAGATTTAGGACAGGGGATCTACGAGCAGTACTTC. As protein: CATSRDLGQGIYEQYF.

Many counts were recorded for this clonotype. V gene TRBV12-3 or TRBV12-4 combines with J gene TRBJ2-5; D ambiguous. Deletions cut 5 bases from V and 3 bases from J, with 13 bases between. The CDR3 spans 14 residues. CDR3 nucleotide sequence: TGTGCCAGCAGTGGCTACTCATGGGAAGAGACCCAGTACTTC. It encodes CASSGYSWEETQYF.

This clonotype has only one observation. The rearrangement joins TRBV18 to TRBJ1-6; 9 nucleotides line up with TRBD1. The CDR3 spans 15 residues. V lost 5 bases and J lost 9; bases outside the gene matches: 8. Germline assignment: CDR1 KGHSH and CDR2 LQKENI. In nucleotides, the CDR3 is TGTGCCAGCTCATACAACAGGGGGCGCGGTTCACCCCTCCACTTT. This translates into CASSYNRGRGSPLHF.

There are many counts of this clonotype. V is TRBV7-9 and J is TRBJ2-7; possibly TRBD2 for D (5 bases). V lost 1 base, J lost 2 bases, and 21 bases lay in between. The CDR3 has 18 residues. CDR1 is SEHNR, CDR2 FQNEAQ, per germline (reference sequence). CDR3 amino acids: CASSLDLLQALTTYEQYF. The DNA for the CDR3 is TGTGCCAGCAGCTTAGACCTACTCCAGGCCTTGACTACCTACGAGCAGTACTTC.

A word on this clonotype: This CDR3 fails to terminate in the conserved phenylalanine or tryptophan, so it likely reflects a read error. The chain uses TRBV5-1 and TRBJ2-7; 12 bases fit TRBD2. The CDR3 length is 15 residues. V dropped 4 bases and J dropped 4; count of bases not matched to a gene: 6. Germline V lookup: CDR1 SGHRS, CDR2 YFSETQ. The CDR3 sequence: CASSPTSGGFYEQYL. In nucleotides, the CDR3 is TGCGCCAGCAGCCCGACTAGCGGGGGATTTTACGAGCAGTACCTC.

The V and J genes are TRBV7-9 and TRBJ1-1; 7 nucleotides agree with TRBD1. This CDR3 comprises 15 residues. The germline V gene has CDR1 SEHNR and CDR2 FQNEAQ (reference sequence). Trimming at V came to 2 bases and at J to 3 bases, leaving 6 bases not matched to a gene. The CDR3 DNA reads TGTGCCAGCAGCTTACTACAGGGGAAGGACACTGAAGCTTTCTTT. Residues: CASSLLQGKDTEAFF.